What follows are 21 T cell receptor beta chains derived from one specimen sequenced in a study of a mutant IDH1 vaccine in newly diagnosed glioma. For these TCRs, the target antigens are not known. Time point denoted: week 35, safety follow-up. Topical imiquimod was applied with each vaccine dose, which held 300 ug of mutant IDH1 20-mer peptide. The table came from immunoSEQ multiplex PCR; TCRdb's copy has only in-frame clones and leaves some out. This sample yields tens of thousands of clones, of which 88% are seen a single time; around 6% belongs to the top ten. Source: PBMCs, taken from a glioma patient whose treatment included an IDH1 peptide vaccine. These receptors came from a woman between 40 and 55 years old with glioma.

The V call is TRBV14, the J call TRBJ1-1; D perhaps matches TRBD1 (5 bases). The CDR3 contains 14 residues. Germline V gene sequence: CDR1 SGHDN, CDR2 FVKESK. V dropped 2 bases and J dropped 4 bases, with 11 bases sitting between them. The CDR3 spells CASSQRVGATEAFF. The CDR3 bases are TGTGCCAGCAGCCAACGGGTTGGGGCCACTGAAGCTTTCTTT.

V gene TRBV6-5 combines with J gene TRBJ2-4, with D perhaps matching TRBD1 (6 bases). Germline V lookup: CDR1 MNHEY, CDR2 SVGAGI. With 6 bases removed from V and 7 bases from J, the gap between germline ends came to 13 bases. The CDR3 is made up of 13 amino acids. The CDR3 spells CASSPTRGNIQYF. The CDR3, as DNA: TGTGCCAGCAGCCCCACGAGGGGGAACATTCAGTACTTC.

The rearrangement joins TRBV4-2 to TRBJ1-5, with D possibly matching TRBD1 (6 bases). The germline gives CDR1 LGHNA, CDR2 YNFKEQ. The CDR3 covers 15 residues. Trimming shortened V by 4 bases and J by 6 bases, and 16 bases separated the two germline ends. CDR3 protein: CASSPYRDPSQPQHF. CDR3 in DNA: TGTGCCAGCAGCCCATACAGGGACCCCAGTCAGCCCCAGCATTTT.

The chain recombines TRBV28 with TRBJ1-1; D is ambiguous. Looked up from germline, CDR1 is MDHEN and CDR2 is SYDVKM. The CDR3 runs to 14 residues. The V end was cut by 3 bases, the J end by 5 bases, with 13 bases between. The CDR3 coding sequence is TGTGCCAGCAGTTTCCCGGGGAGGGTGACTGAAGCTTTCTTT. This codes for CASSFPGRVTEAFF.

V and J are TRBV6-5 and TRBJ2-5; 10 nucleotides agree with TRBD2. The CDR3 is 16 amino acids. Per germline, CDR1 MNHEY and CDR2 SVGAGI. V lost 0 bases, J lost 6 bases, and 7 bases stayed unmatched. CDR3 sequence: CASSYSRSGGRKTQYF. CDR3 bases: TGTGCCAGCAGTTACTCCCGTAGCGGGGGGCGGAAGACCCAGTACTTC.

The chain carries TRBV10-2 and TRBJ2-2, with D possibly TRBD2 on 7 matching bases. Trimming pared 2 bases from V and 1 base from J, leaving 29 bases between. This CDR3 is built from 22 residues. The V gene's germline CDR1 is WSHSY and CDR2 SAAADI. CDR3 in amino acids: CASSEPAIAGGGADQNTGELFF. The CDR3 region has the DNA TGCGCCAGCAGTGAGCCGGCTATTGCGGGTGGGGGGGCGGATCAGAACACCGGGGAGCTGTTTTTT.

CDR3 loop: CASSTHEPNSPLHF. For the CDR3, the DNA is TGTGCCAGCAGTACCCACGAGCCGAATTCACCCCTCCACTTT. The chain recombines TRBV27 with TRBJ1-6, with D hard to call. Germline lookup yields CDR1 MNHEY and CDR2 SMNVEV (reference sequence). This CDR3 has 14 amino acids. V lost 5 bases to trimming and J lost 7 bases, with 12 bases between them.

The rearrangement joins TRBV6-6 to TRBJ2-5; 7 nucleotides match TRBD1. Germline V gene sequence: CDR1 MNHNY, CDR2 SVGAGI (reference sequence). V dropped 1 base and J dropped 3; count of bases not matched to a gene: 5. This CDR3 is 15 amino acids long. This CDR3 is CASSYYQGVEETQYF. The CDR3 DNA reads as TGTGCCAGCAGTTACTACCAGGGGGTGGAAGAGACCCAGTACTTC.

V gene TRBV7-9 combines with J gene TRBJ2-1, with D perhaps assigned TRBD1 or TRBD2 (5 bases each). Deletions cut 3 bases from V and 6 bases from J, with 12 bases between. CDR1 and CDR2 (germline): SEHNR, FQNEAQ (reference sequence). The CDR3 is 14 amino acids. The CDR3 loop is CASSFSLGTNEQFF. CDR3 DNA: TGTGCCAGCAGCTTCTCCTTAGGGACCAATGAGCAGTTCTTC.

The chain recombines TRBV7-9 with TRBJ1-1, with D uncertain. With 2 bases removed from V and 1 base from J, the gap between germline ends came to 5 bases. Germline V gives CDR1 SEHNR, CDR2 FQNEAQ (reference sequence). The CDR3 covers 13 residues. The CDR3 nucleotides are TGTGCCAGCAGCTTAACAGAGAACACTGAAGCTTTCTTT. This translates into CASSLTENTEAFF.

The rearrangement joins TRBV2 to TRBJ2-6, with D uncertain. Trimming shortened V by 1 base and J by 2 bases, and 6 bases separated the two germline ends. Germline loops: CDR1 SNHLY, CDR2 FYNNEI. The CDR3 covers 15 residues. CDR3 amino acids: CASSEGGPGANVLTF. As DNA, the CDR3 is TGTGCCAGCAGTGAAGGGGGTCCTGGGGCCAACGTCCTGACTTTC.

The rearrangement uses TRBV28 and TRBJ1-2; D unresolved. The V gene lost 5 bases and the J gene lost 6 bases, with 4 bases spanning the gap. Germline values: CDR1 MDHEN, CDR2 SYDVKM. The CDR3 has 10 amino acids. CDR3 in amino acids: CASSDDGYTF. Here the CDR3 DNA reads TGTGCCAGCAGTGACGATGGCTACACCTTC.

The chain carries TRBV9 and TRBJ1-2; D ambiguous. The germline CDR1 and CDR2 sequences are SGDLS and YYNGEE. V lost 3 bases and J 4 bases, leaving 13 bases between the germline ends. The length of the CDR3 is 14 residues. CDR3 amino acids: CASSARVPPYGYTF. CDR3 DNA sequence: TGTGCCAGCAGCGCCCGGGTTCCGCCCTATGGCTACACCTTC. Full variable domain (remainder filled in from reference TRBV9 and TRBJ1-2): DSGVTQTPKHLITATGQRVTLRCSPRSGDLSVYWYQQSLDQGLQFLIQYYNGEERAKGNILERFSAQQFPDLHSELNLSSLELGDSALYFCASSARVPPYGYTFGSGTRLTVV.

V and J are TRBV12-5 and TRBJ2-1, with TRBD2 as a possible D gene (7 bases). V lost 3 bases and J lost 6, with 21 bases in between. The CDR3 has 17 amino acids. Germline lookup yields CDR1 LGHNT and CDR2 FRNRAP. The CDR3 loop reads CASGFRGEGTGLNEQFF. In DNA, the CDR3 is TGTGCTAGTGGTTTTAGGGGGGAGGGCACAGGCCTCAATGAGCAGTTCTTC.

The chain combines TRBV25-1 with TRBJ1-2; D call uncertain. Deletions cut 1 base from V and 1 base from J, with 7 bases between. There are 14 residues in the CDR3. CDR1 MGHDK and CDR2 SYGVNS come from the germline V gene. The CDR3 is CASSEWSSNYGYTF. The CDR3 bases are TGTGCCAGCAGTGAATGGTCGAGTAACTATGGCTACACCTTC.

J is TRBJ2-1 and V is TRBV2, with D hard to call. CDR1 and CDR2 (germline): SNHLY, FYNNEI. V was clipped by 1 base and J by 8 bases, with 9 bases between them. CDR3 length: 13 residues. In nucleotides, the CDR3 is TGTGCCAGCAGTGAAGGCCAGTCCCATGAGCAGTTCTTC. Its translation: CASSEGQSHEQFF.

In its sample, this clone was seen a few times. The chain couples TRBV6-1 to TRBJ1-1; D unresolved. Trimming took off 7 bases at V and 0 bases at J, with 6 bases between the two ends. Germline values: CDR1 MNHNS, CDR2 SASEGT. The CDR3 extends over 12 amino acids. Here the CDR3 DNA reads TGTGCCAGCACCGCCTTGAACACTGAAGCTTTCTTT. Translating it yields CASTALNTEAFF.

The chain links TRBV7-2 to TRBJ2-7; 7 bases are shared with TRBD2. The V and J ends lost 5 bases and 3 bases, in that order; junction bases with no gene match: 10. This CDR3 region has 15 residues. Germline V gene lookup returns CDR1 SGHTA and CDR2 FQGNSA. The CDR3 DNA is TGTGCCAGCAGCCCAGGAGCTAGCGGTAACTACGAGCAGTACTTC. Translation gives CASSPGASGNYEQYF.

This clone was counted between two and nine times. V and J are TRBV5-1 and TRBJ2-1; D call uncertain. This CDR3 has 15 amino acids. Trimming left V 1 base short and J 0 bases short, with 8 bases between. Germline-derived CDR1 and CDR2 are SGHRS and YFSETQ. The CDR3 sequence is CASSLWGSSYNEQFF. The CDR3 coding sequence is TGCGCCAGCAGCTTGTGGGGTAGCTCCTACAATGAGCAGTTCTTC. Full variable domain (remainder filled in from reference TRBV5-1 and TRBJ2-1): KAGVTQTPRYLIKTRGQQVTLSCSPISGHRSVSWYQQTPGQGLQFLFEYFSETQRNKGNFPGRFSGRQFSNSRSEMNVSTLELGDSALYLCASSLWGSSYNEQFFGPGTRLTVL.

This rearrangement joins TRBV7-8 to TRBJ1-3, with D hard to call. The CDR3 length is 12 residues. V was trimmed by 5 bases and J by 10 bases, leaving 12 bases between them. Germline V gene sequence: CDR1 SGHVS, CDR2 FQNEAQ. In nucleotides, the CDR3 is TGTGCCAGCAGCCAAAGGACGGAAACCATATATTTT. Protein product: CASSQRTETIYF.

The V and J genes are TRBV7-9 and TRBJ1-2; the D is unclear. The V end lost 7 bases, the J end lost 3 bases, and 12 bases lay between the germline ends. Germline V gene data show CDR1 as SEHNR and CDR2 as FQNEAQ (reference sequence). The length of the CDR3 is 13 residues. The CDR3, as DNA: TGTGCCAGCATCCGGGGAGGAGACTATGGCTACACCTTC. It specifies CASIRGGDYGYTF.